The clone carrying this T cell receptor (beta chain) was detected only once. The antigen remains unidentified. This CDR3 comprises 15 residues. The germline V gene encodes CDR1 SEHNR and CDR2 FQNEAQ (reference sequence). Trimming took off 5 bases at V and 7 bases at J, with 20 bases between the two ends. This sample was taken from a study of T cells in localized non-small cell lung cancer. Regarding the study as a whole: Adjacent lung exhibited a median of about 57 among the 100 most abundant tumor clones. Sequencing was limited to one tumor region, leaving the possibility of heterogeneity open. Longer overall survival was associated with a higher density of T cells in the blood.

The table came from immunoSEQ multiplex PCR; TCRdb's copy has only in-frame clones and leaves some out. The sample records around 23,000 clones, roughly 90% being singletons. Here the sequenced sample was peripheral blood mononuclear cells, taken before any cancer treatment. This receptor was taken from a male donor at least 60 years old with stage II lung adenocarcinoma. The chain links TRBV7-9 to TRBJ1-2; TRBD1 is a possible D gene (5 bases). The CDR3 DNA follows: TGTGCCAGCAGCCCCCCGAGGGGTCCTCGGTTTGGCTACACCTTC. The encoded protein is CASSPPRGPRFGYTF.